A single sample is the source of the 17 T cell receptor beta chains below, sequenced in a study of T cells in localized non-small cell lung cancer. The table came from immunoSEQ multiplex PCR; TCRdb's copy has only in-frame clones and leaves some out. The sample has approximately 2,800 clones; 23% are singletons. Sample: lung tumor tissue, taken before any cancer treatment. The receptors here all came from a woman aged 35-70 years with stage I lung adenocarcinoma.

J is TRBJ1-1 and V is TRBV6-8; tentative D call: TRBD1 (5 bases). The V end lost 0 bases, the J end lost 6 bases, and 17 bases lay between the germline ends. The germline gives CDR1 MNHGY, CDR2 SAAAGT. This CDR3 has 16 amino acids. The CDR3 DNA reads TGTGCCAGCAGTTACTCGGAACCTTCCAAAGGGGCTGAAGCTTTCTTT. This gives the protein CASSYSEPSKGAEAFF.

By sample share, this clone is medium-sized. V usage is TRBV6-8 and J usage is TRBJ1-2; D is unclear. Germline V gene sequence: CDR1 MNHGY, CDR2 SAAAGT. This CDR3 contains 16 residues. With 2 bases removed from V and 1 base from J, the gap between germline ends came to 14 bases. The CDR3 DNA follows: TGTGCCAGCAGTTACGGGATCCCTCACTTTAACTATGGCTACACCTTC. It is translated as CASSYGIPHFNYGYTF.

This clone was counted a few times. Compared with germline, one end of the junction differs, possibly owing to a read error. The gene calls are TRBV6-8 and TRBJ1-6, with D possibly being TRBD1 (5 bases). CDR1 and CDR2 (germline): MNHGY, SAAAGT. The CDR3 is 13 amino acids. The CDR3 sequence: CASSSGDRDPGNF. The CDR3, as DNA: TGTGCCAGCAGTTCCGGGGACCGGGACCCCGGGAACTTT.

The CDR3 here is CASSIRQGADNEQFF. CDR3 DNA sequence: TGTGCCAGTAGTATTAGGCAGGGGGCTGACAATGAGCAGTTCTTC. The J gene is TRBJ2-1, the V gene TRBV19; 8 bases map to TRBD1. Germline V gene sequence: CDR1 LNHDA, CDR2 SQIVND (reference sequence). CDR3 size: 15 residues. V shed 3 bases, J shed 5 bases, and the junction held 6 bases outside the gene matches.

By share, this clone counts as medium-sized. J is TRBJ2-3 and V is TRBV6-8; D may be TRBD1 (5 bases). CDR1 and CDR2 from the germline V gene are MNHGY and SAAAGT. Trimming cost V 3 bases and J 2 bases, with 12 bases left between them. The CDR3 runs to 15 residues. CDR3: CASSYSDSVTDTQYF. As DNA, the CDR3 is TGTGCCAGCAGTTATTCCGACAGCGTCACAGATACGCAGTATTTT.

This rearrangement joins TRBV30 to TRBJ1-1; no firm D call. The ends were cut back, 4 bases at V and 3 bases at J, with 6 bases in the middle. The CDR3 sequence is 11 residues long. Germline CDR1 GTSNPN, CDR2 SVGIG (reference sequence). This CDR3 reads CAWKGYTEAFF. CDR3 bases: TGTGCCTGGAAGGGATACACTGAAGCTTTCTTT.

In its sample, this clone ranks as large. The CDR3 sequence is CASSFQGTGANVLTF. The CDR3 DNA is TGTGCCAGCTCATTCCAGGGTACTGGGGCCAACGTCCTGACTTTC. This chain connects TRBV18 to TRBJ2-6; the D gene is possibly TRBD1 (5 bases). V was shortened by 5 bases and J by 2 bases, with 10 bases between the two germline ends. This CDR3 contains 15 residues. CDR1 is KGHSH and CDR2 is LQKENI in the germline V gene.

The genes are TRBV5-1 and TRBJ2-3; D assignment may be TRBD1 or TRBD2 (5 bases each). Trimming left V 0 bases short and J 1 base short, with 12 bases between. Germline CDR1 SGHRS, CDR2 YFSETQ. The CDR3 covers 16 residues. CDR3 sequence: CASSLERGARTDTQYF. DNA of the CDR3: TGCGCCAGCAGCTTGGAAAGAGGGGCACGCACAGATACGCAGTATTTT.

The chain recombines TRBV11-3 with TRBJ2-1; 11 positions match TRBD1. Trimming cost V 2 bases and J 2 bases; bases outside gene matches: 5. This CDR3 spans 17 amino acids. Germline-derived CDR1 and CDR2 are SGHNT and YENEEA. The CDR3: CASSLNPGQGAYNEQFF. The CDR3 DNA follows: TGTGCCAGCAGCTTAAACCCGGGACAGGGGGCCTACAATGAGCAGTTCTTC.

DNA of the CDR3: TGTGCCAGCAGTCTATCGGCCCAGGGTTCGTACCAGCCCCAGCATTTT. Residues: CASSLSAQGSYQPQHF. The chain uses TRBV11-3 and TRBJ1-5; weak D call: TRBD1 (5 bases). CDR3 size: 16 residues. Per germline, CDR1 SGHNT and CDR2 YENEEA. Trimming stripped 6 bases from V and 7 bases from J, with 22 bases between.

This chain connects TRBV29-1 to TRBJ1-2; D not resolved. This CDR3 spans 12 amino acids. V lost 7 bases and J lost 2, with 11 bases in between. Germline-derived CDR1 and CDR2 are SQVTM and ANQGSEA. CDR3 loop: CSASQRNYGYTF. The CDR3 DNA sequence: TGCAGCGCCTCCCAGAGAAACTATGGCTACACCTTC.

This clone is labeled medium-sized. V and J are TRBV6-8 and TRBJ1-4; D is undetermined. The CDR3 spans 15 residues. The germline V and J ends were trimmed by 6 bases and 2 bases, with 13 bases remaining between them. Germline CDR1 MNHGY, CDR2 SAAAGT. As DNA, the CDR3 is TGTGCCAGCAGGGGTTTTCTGGAGACTAATGAAAAACTGTTTTTT. This encodes CASRGFLETNEKLFF.

The chain has TRBV1 and TRBJ2-7; the table's D gene call, TRBD1, was not cross checked with the DNA. TRBV1 is noted as a pseudogene. The CDR3 spans 15 residues. For the CDR3, the DNA is TGCGCCAGCAGCCAAGACAGGGGAAAACTCTACGAGCAGTACTTC. Its protein is CASSQDRGKLYEQYF.

This clone was recorded a few times. This chain uses TRBV7-2 with TRBJ1-2, with a tentative D call TRBD1 (5 bases). Germline loops: CDR1 SGHTA, CDR2 FQGNSA. The length of the CDR3 is 13 residues. Trimming cost V 1 base and J 2 bases, with 5 bases left between them. This CDR3 reads CASSLGGNYGYTF. CDR3 sequence (DNA): TGTGCCAGCAGCTTAGGGGGGAACTATGGCTACACCTTC.

This clone is judged medium-sized. For the CDR3, the DNA is TGTGCCAGCAGCCGCAGGGCGGATAGCTCCTACGAGCAGTACTTC. Translation gives CASSRRADSSYEQYF. The chain is built from TRBV9 and TRBJ2-7; a possible D gene is TRBD1 (5 bases). Trimming took 4 bases from V and 0 from J, leaving 14 bases between them. The CDR3 is made up of 15 amino acids. The germline V gene encodes CDR1 SGDLS and CDR2 YYNGEE.

This clone was counted a few times. The chain recombines TRBV6-8 with TRBJ1-5, with D hard to call. Looked up from germline, CDR1 is MNHGY and CDR2 is SAAAGT. The V and J ends lost 8 bases and 2 bases respectively, with 7 bases between them. This CDR3 is built from 12 residues. The CDR3 DNA reads as TGTGCCAGCCACTCGGGCAATCAGCCCCAGCATTTT. Its protein product is CASHSGNQPQHF.

This clone occurred a few times. The rearrangement uses TRBV9 and TRBJ1-1, with unresolved D. The CDR3 runs 17 residues. Trimming removed 4 bases from V and 0 bases from J, with 19 bases in between. The germline V gene encodes CDR1 SGDLS and CDR2 YYNGEE. Written as DNA, the CDR3 is TGTGCCAGCAGCTTAGGCCGTGGCGGCTTCCTGAACACTGAAGCTTTCTTT. Encoded protein: CASSLGRGGFLNTEAFF.